This T cell receptor (beta chain) stems from a study of T cell responses to AZD1222 COVID-19 vaccine. The repertoire was sequenced with immunoSEQ multiplex PCR; TCRdb's copy has only in-frame clones and lacks some. The repertoire consists of around 140,000 clones, with around 84% occurring once and the leading ten covering around 24%. The source material was peripheral blood, sampled on day 0 of AZD1222 vaccination. This receptor was taken from an adult in good health.

The CDR3 protein is CASSLEVGIGTDTQYF. The CDR3 DNA reads as TGTGCCAGCAGTTTGGAAGTGGGGATAGGGACAGATACGCAGTATTTT. The chain has TRBV27 and TRBJ2-3; D gene unclear. Trimming took 3 bases from V and 3 from J, leaving 16 bases between them. Germline lookup yields CDR1 MNHEY and CDR2 SMNVEV (reference sequence). The length of the CDR3 is 16 residues.